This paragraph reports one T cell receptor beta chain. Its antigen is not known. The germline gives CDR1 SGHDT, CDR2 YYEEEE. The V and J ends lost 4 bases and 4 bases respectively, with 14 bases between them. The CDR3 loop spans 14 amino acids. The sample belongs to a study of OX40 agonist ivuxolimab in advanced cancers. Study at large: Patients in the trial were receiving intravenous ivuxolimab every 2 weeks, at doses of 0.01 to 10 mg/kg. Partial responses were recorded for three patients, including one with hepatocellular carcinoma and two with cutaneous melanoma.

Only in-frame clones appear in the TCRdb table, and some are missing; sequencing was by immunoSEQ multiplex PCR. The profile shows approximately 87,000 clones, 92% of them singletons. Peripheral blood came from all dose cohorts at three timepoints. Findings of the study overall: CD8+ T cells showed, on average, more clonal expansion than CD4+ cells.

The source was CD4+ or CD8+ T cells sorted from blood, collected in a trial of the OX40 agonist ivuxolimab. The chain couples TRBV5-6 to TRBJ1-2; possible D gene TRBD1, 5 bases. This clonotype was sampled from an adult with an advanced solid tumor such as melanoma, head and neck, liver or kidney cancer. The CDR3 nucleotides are TGTGCCAGCAGCCTTACCCGACAGTCCTATGGCTACACCTTC. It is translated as CASSLTRQSYGYTF.